The entry below describes one T cell receptor (beta chain). Original handling: How many nucleated cells were present was estimated from reference gene primer amplification. Assay: immunoSEQ multiplex PCR; the TCRdb copy retains only in-frame clones and omits some. V, J and clone size derive from that table, while D and trimming were established from the DNA sequence. The sample has under 80,000 clones, approximately 80% seen once; the top ten hold around two fifths. The CDR3 extends over 17 amino acids. Germline V gene lookup returns CDR1 MGHDK and CDR2 SYGVNS. The ends lost 9 bases at V and 2 bases at J; junction bases unmatched: 15. This record comes from a study of blood T cell repertoires in COVID-19. Study as a whole: The samples span acute and convalescent COVID-19 from the United States, Italy and Spain. Sources were T cells, B-cell-depleted T cells, or PBMCs; the material itself was cDNA or gDNA.

Sequencing used peripheral blood. The TCR sequence derives from an elderly man with acute or convalescent COVID-19. J is TRBJ2-5 and V is TRBV25-1, with 10 positions matching TRBD1. CDR3 nucleotide sequence: TGTGCCAGACCAGTGAAAGTTAGGACAGGGGGACAAGAGACCCAGTACTTC. This encodes CARPVKVRTGGQETQYF.